This T cell receptor beta chain originates from a study of cytomegalovirus exposure and HLA in healthy donors. Study conclusions and caveats: There were several of the most significant clusters that appeared linked to common viral pathogens in a later analysis.

Trimming took off 7 bases at V and 1 base at J, with 12 bases between the two ends. Germline CDR1 SGHRS, CDR2 YFSETQ. The CDR3 length is 13 residues. Points on this clone: What it recognizes is unknown.

Vbeta (60) and Jbeta (13) primers were used in the PCR. Profiled with immunoSEQ multiplex PCR; TCRdb holds only in-frame clones, not every one. The sample includes 210,000 or so clones, around three quarters of them seen just once. The rearrangement uses TRBV5-1 and TRBJ2-7; D gene uncertain. The clonotype was recovered from a man aged 35-49 years in good health and CMV-seronegative. Sequenced: PBMCs. The CDR3 region has the DNA TGCGCCAGCCCGAGTAAGATATCCTACGAGCAGTACTTC. It translates to CASPSKISYEQYF.